This TCR beta chain was documented in a study of regulatory T cells in long-lasting Graves disease. Described time point: newly diagnosed GD, antithyroid drugs for less than 3 months. After RNA was extracted from PBMCs, the TCR library was made from it. EDTA tubes collected roughly 10 milliliters of peripheral blood. Construction of the TCR beta libraries employed iRepertoire HTBI primers in conjunction with Arm-PCR of CDR3 regions. TCRdb independently ran MiXCR on the multiplex PCR reads; one entry per CDR3 protein. This sample has 500,000 or so distinct CDR3 sequences; around 15% occur once, and the top ten carry approximately 15%. This clonotype was recorded at least ten times. The data also belong to a second study, concerning T cells in Graves' hyperthyroidism and ophthalmopathy.

This receptor was taken from a woman between 45 and 60 years old with Graves disease. This material consisted of peripheral blood mononuclear cells (PBMCs), taken at new diagnosis, from a patient treated with antithyroid drugs.

CDR3 protein: CASSLRSPDTEAFF. The CDR3 nucleotides are TGCGCCAGCAGCTTGCGGAGCCCTGACACTGAAGCTTTCTTT. V and J are TRBV5-1 and TRBJ1-1; D ambiguous. V shed 1 base and J shed 3 bases, with 10 bases lying between them. CDR3 length equals 14 residues. Germline lookup yields CDR1 SGHRS and CDR2 YFSETQ.